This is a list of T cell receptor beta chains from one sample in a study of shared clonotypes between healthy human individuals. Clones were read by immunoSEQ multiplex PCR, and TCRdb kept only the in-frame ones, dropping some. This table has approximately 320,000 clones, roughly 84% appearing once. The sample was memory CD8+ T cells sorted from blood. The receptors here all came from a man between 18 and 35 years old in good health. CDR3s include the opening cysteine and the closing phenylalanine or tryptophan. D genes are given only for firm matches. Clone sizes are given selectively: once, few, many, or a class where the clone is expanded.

cdr3_aa: CATSRDGGGAPYEQYF
cdr3_nt: TGTGCCACCAGCAGAGATGGCGGGGGGGCACCCTACGAGCAGTACTTC
j_call: TRBJ2-7
v_call: TRBV15
d_call: TRBD2
clone_size: once

cdr3_aa: CASQFSYDWASYEQYF
cdr3_nt: TGTGCCAGCCAGTTCTCTTATGACTGGGCCTCCTACGAGCAGTACTTC
j_call: TRBJ2-7
v_call: TRBV2
d_call: NA
clone_size: NA

cdr3_aa: CASSDRGYEQYF
cdr3_nt: TGTGCCAGCAGTGACAGGGGCTACGAGCAGTACTTC
j_call: TRBJ2-7
v_call: TRBV6-1
d_call: NA
clone_size: NA

cdr3_aa: CASSQGVLAGMNTEAFF
cdr3_nt: TGCGCCAGCAGCCAAGGGGTCCTTGCGGGTATGAACACTGAAGCTTTCTTT
j_call: TRBJ1-1
v_call: TRBV4-3
d_call: NA
clone_size: NA

cdr3_aa: CASSPGHLGTDSYEQYF
cdr3_nt: TGTGCCAGCTCACCGGGTCACCTCGGGACAGACTCCTACGAGCAGTACTTC
j_call: TRBJ2-7
v_call: TRBV18
d_call: TRBD1
clone_size: NA

cdr3_aa: CSVDDPGASSYNEQFF
cdr3_nt: TGCAGCGTTGATGACCCAGGGGCGAGCTCCTACAATGAGCAGTTCTTC
j_call: TRBJ2-1
v_call: TRBV29-1
d_call: NA
clone_size: NA

cdr3_aa: CSASQKETQYF
cdr3_nt: TGCAGTGCCAGTCAGAAAGAGACCCAGTACTTC
j_call: TRBJ2-5
v_call: TRBV20-1
d_call: NA
clone_size: NA

cdr3_aa: CASSQGSIRGGGAFF
cdr3_nt: TGCGCCAGCAGCCAGGGGTCAATAAGGGGCGGGGGAGCTTTCTTT
j_call: TRBJ1-1
v_call: TRBV4-1
d_call: NA
clone_size: few

cdr3_aa: CASRDRSSYEQYF
cdr3_nt: TGTGCCAGCAGGGACAGGAGCTCCTACGAGCAGTACTTC
j_call: TRBJ2-7
v_call: TRBV6-5
d_call: TRBD1
clone_size: NA

cdr3_aa: CASRPMVGLYNEQFF
cdr3_nt: TGTGCCAGCAGGCCGATGGTGGGCCTCTACAATGAGCAGTTCTTC
j_call: TRBJ2-1
v_call: TRBV11-2
d_call: NA
clone_size: NA

cdr3_aa: CSVESGFNEQYF
cdr3_nt: TGCAGCGTTGAATCAGGGTTCAACGAGCAGTACTTC
j_call: TRBJ2-7
v_call: TRBV29-1
d_call: NA
clone_size: NA

cdr3_aa: CASSQEAGGYQPQHF
cdr3_nt: TGCGCCAGCAGCCAAGAGGCTGGGGGCTATCAGCCCCAGCATTTT
j_call: TRBJ1-5
v_call: TRBV4-3
d_call: NA
clone_size: NA

cdr3_aa: CSVDRIAGRLGGEQFF
cdr3_nt: TGCAGCGTTGATCGGATCGCGGGGAGGCTTGGAGGTGAGCAGTTCTTC
j_call: TRBJ2-1
v_call: TRBV29-1
d_call: NA
clone_size: NA

cdr3_aa: CASSPDSRGPNNSPLHF
cdr3_nt: TGCGCCAGCAGCCCAGACAGCAGGGGGCCAAATAATTCACCCCTCCACTTT
j_call: TRBJ1-6
v_call: TRBV5-1
d_call: TRBD1
clone_size: NA

cdr3_aa: CASSQGREGPNEQFF
cdr3_nt: TGCGCCAGCAGCCAAGGAAGAGAAGGGCCGAATGAGCAGTTCTTC
j_call: TRBJ2-1
v_call: TRBV4-1
d_call: NA
clone_size: NA

cdr3_aa: CASSQDRVYNQPQHF
cdr3_nt: TGCGCCAGCAGCCAAGATCGAGTGTACAATCAGCCCCAGCATTTT
j_call: TRBJ1-5
v_call: TRBV4-3
d_call: NA
clone_size: few

cdr3_aa: CASSYSSVYEQYF
cdr3_nt: TGTGCCAGCAGTTACTCGAGCGTCTACGAGCAGTACTTC
j_call: TRBJ2-7
v_call: TRBV6-5
d_call: NA
clone_size: NA

cdr3_aa: CASSLGRRSHQETQYF
cdr3_nt: TGCGCCAGCAGCTTGGGTAGGCGGAGTCATCAAGAGACCCAGTACTTC
j_call: TRBJ2-5
v_call: TRBV5-1
d_call: NA
clone_size: NA

cdr3_aa: CAWSGGGANSPLHF
cdr3_nt: TGTGCCTGGAGTGGAGGGGGGGCGAATTCACCCCTCCACTTT
j_call: TRBJ1-6
v_call: TRBV30
d_call: NA
clone_size: NA

cdr3_aa: CASSERGRGVLANEKLFF
cdr3_nt: TGTGCCAGCAGTGAAAGAGGGAGGGGGGTCTTAGCTAATGAAAAACTGTTTTTT
j_call: TRBJ1-4
v_call: TRBV2
d_call: NA
clone_size: NA

cdr3_aa: CASSRGGNTEAFF
cdr3_nt: TGCGCCAGCAGCCGTGGGGGAAACACTGAAGCTTTCTTT
j_call: TRBJ1-1
v_call: TRBV4-1
d_call: NA
clone_size: NA

cdr3_aa: CASSAGAPNYEQYF
cdr3_nt: TGTGCCAGCAGCGCCGGGGCCCCTAACTACGAGCAGTACTTC
j_call: TRBJ2-7
v_call: TRBV9
d_call: NA
clone_size: NA

cdr3_aa: CASSPGAAYGYTF
cdr3_nt: TGTGCCAGCAGCCCAGGGGCTGCCTATGGCTACACCTTC
j_call: TRBJ1-2
v_call: TRBV11-2
d_call: NA
clone_size: NA

cdr3_aa: CASSLVRGTRSSYNSPLHF
cdr3_nt: TGTGCCAGCAGCTTAGTCAGGGGCACCCGGAGCTCCTATAATTCACCCCTCCACTTT
j_call: TRBJ1-6
v_call: TRBV7-6
d_call: NA
clone_size: NA

cdr3_aa: CASSLVFRFPETQYF
cdr3_nt: TGTGCCAGCAGCTTAGTTTTCAGGTTCCCGGAGACCCAGTACTTC
j_call: TRBJ2-5
v_call: TRBV7-9
d_call: NA
clone_size: NA

cdr3_aa: CASSPLERGPSRNIQYF
cdr3_nt: TGTGCCAGCTCACCTCTCGAAAGGGGGCCGTCCCGAAACATTCAGTACTTC
j_call: TRBJ2-4
v_call: TRBV18
d_call: TRBD1
clone_size: NA

cdr3_aa: CASSYTIPSPDTQYF
cdr3_nt: TGTGCCAGCAGTTACACCATTCCCAGCCCAGATACGCAGTATTTT
j_call: TRBJ2-3
v_call: TRBV6-5
d_call: NA
clone_size: NA

cdr3_aa: CASTPSAGEFDYEQYF
cdr3_nt: TGTGCCAGCACCCCCTCGGCGGGGGAGTTTGACTACGAGCAGTACTTC
j_call: TRBJ2-7
v_call: TRBV27
d_call: TRBD2
clone_size: NA

cdr3_aa: CASTVLSSYEQYF
cdr3_nt: TGTGCCAGCACCGTACTCAGCTCCTACGAGCAGTACTTC
j_call: TRBJ2-7
v_call: TRBV2
d_call: NA
clone_size: NA

cdr3_aa: CASSQRTAYNEQFF
cdr3_nt: TGTGCCAGCAGCCAGAGGACAGCCTACAATGAGCAGTTCTTC
j_call: TRBJ2-1
v_call: TRBV6-6
d_call: NA
clone_size: NA

cdr3_aa: CSLLPAMNEQFF
cdr3_nt: TGCAGCCTTCTTCCTGCGATGAATGAGCAGTTCTTC
j_call: TRBJ2-1
v_call: TRBV29-1
d_call: NA
clone_size: NA

cdr3_aa: CASSVEGYEQYF
cdr3_nt: TGTGCCAGCAGCGTAGAAGGATACGAGCAGTACTTC
j_call: TRBJ2-7
v_call: TRBV9
d_call: NA
clone_size: once

cdr3_aa: CASSDRGRYAETQYF
cdr3_nt: TGTGCCAGCAGCGACCGGGGCAGATATGCGGAGACCCAGTACTTC
j_call: TRBJ2-5
v_call: TRBV6-5
d_call: NA
clone_size: NA

cdr3_aa: CASSQVGRGVYEQYF
cdr3_nt: TGCGCCAGCAGCCAAGTTGGCAGGGGGGTCTACGAGCAGTACTTC
j_call: TRBJ2-7
v_call: TRBV4-3
d_call: NA
clone_size: NA

cdr3_aa: CASSWGDEQFF
cdr3_nt: TGTGCCAGTAGTTGGGGGGATGAGCAGTTCTTC
j_call: TRBJ2-1
v_call: TRBV19
d_call: NA
clone_size: NA

cdr3_aa: CASATSERNTGELFF
cdr3_nt: TGTGCCAGTGCAACTAGCGAGAGGAACACCGGGGAGCTGTTTTTT
j_call: TRBJ2-2
v_call: TRBV7-9
d_call: TRBD2
clone_size: NA

cdr3_aa: CASSLYQETQYF
cdr3_nt: TGTGCCAGCAGCTTATACCAAGAGACCCAGTACTTC
j_call: TRBJ2-5
v_call: TRBV7-9
d_call: NA
clone_size: NA

cdr3_aa: CASSQDTWGQDLNTEAFF
cdr3_nt: TGTGCCAGCAGCCAAGATACGTGGGGACAGGATTTGAACACTGAAGCTTTCTTT
j_call: TRBJ1-1
v_call: TRBV14
d_call: TRBD1
clone_size: NA

cdr3_aa: CAATRASTRNEQFF
cdr3_nt: TGTGCAGCCACCCGAGCGTCTACTCGGAATGAGCAGTTCTTC
j_call: TRBJ2-1
v_call: TRBV5-4
d_call: NA
clone_size: NA

cdr3_aa: CASVKDRNPLGTQYF
cdr3_nt: TGTGCCAGCGTGAAAGACAGGAATCCGCTAGGGACCCAGTACTTC
j_call: TRBJ2-5
v_call: TRBV6-5
d_call: NA
clone_size: NA

cdr3_aa: CASSSELAGEREQFF
cdr3_nt: TGTGCCAGCAGCTCCGAACTAGCGGGGGAGCGTGAGCAGTTCTTC
j_call: TRBJ2-1
v_call: TRBV7-9
d_call: TRBD2
clone_size: NA

cdr3_aa: CASSIGDSVIYEQYF
cdr3_nt: TGTGCCAGTAGTATCGGGGACAGCGTGATCTACGAGCAGTACTTC
j_call: TRBJ2-7
v_call: TRBV19
d_call: TRBD1
clone_size: NA

cdr3_aa: CASSRERGFSYEQYF
cdr3_nt: TGTGCCAGCAGTCGGGAAAGGGGGTTCTCCTACGAGCAGTACTTC
j_call: TRBJ2-7
v_call: TRBV5-6
d_call: NA
clone_size: NA

cdr3_aa: CASSLGRMYNSPLHF
cdr3_nt: TGTGCCAGCAGCTTGGGCCGTATGTATAATTCACCCCTCCACTTT
j_call: TRBJ1-6
v_call: TRBV5-8
d_call: NA
clone_size: NA

cdr3_aa: CASGYSGTSTDTQYF
cdr3_nt: TGTGCTAGTGGCTATAGCGGGACTAGCACAGATACGCAGTATTTT
j_call: TRBJ2-3
v_call: TRBV12-5
d_call: TRBD2
clone_size: NA

cdr3_aa: CASSPGTGFPGELFF
cdr3_nt: TGCGCCAGCAGCCCCGGGACAGGGTTTCCCGGGGAGCTGTTTTTT
j_call: TRBJ2-2
v_call: TRBV4-1
d_call: TRBD1
clone_size: once

cdr3_aa: CASSLTPGQNHEQYF
cdr3_nt: TGCGCCAGCAGCTTAACCCCGGGACAAAACCACGAGCAGTACTTC
j_call: TRBJ2-7
v_call: TRBV4-1
d_call: NA
clone_size: NA

cdr3_aa: CASSLAIGRGPTEAFF
cdr3_nt: TGCGCCAGCAGCTTGGCTATCGGCAGGGGGCCCACTGAAGCTTTCTTT
j_call: TRBJ1-1
v_call: TRBV5-1
d_call: TRBD1
clone_size: NA

cdr3_aa: CASIGDWQETQYF
cdr3_nt: TGCGCCAGCATCGGGGACTGGCAAGAGACCCAGTACTTC
j_call: TRBJ2-5
v_call: TRBV5-1
d_call: NA
clone_size: NA

cdr3_aa: CASSPSLAGGGTDTQYF
cdr3_nt: TGTGCCAGCAGCCCCTCACTAGCGGGAGGCGGCACAGATACGCAGTATTTT
j_call: TRBJ2-3
v_call: TRBV2
d_call: TRBD2
clone_size: NA

cdr3_aa: CASSVEQGNTEAFF
cdr3_nt: TGTGCCAGCAGCGTAGAACAGGGGAACACTGAAGCTTTCTTT
j_call: TRBJ1-1
v_call: TRBV9
d_call: NA
clone_size: NA

cdr3_aa: CASSPDRDRASYEQYF
cdr3_nt: TGTGCCAGCAGCCCTGACCGGGACAGGGCTTCCTACGAGCAGTACTTC
j_call: TRBJ2-7
v_call: TRBV7-9
d_call: TRBD1
clone_size: NA

cdr3_aa: CSVETLEGSHSGEQYF
cdr3_nt: TGCAGCGTTGAAACCCTGGAGGGCAGCCATTCGGGAGAGCAGTACTTC
j_call: TRBJ2-7
v_call: TRBV29-1
d_call: NA
clone_size: NA

cdr3_aa: CASSHEGQDNEQFF
cdr3_nt: TGCGCCAGCAGCCACGAGGGACAGGACAATGAGCAGTTCTTC
j_call: TRBJ2-1
v_call: TRBV4-1
d_call: TRBD1
clone_size: NA

cdr3_aa: CASSSLYEQFF
cdr3_nt: TGTGCCAGCAGCTCACTATATGAGCAGTTCTTC
j_call: TRBJ2-1
v_call: TRBV7-9
d_call: NA
clone_size: NA

cdr3_aa: CASRPLAGEGNEQFF
cdr3_nt: TGTGCCAGCAGGCCCCTAGCGGGGGAGGGAAATGAGCAGTTCTTC
j_call: TRBJ2-1
v_call: TRBV2
d_call: TRBD2
clone_size: NA

cdr3_aa: CASSLDLLAGVAQYF
cdr3_nt: TGTGCCAGCAGCTTAGATCTTTTAGCGGGAGTCGCCCAGTACTTC
j_call: TRBJ2-5
v_call: TRBV11-2
d_call: TRBD2
clone_size: NA

cdr3_aa: CASSLYEVMEQYF
cdr3_nt: TGTGCCAGCAGCTTGTATGAAGTTATGGAGCAGTACTTC
j_call: TRBJ2-7
v_call: TRBV5-6
d_call: NA
clone_size: NA